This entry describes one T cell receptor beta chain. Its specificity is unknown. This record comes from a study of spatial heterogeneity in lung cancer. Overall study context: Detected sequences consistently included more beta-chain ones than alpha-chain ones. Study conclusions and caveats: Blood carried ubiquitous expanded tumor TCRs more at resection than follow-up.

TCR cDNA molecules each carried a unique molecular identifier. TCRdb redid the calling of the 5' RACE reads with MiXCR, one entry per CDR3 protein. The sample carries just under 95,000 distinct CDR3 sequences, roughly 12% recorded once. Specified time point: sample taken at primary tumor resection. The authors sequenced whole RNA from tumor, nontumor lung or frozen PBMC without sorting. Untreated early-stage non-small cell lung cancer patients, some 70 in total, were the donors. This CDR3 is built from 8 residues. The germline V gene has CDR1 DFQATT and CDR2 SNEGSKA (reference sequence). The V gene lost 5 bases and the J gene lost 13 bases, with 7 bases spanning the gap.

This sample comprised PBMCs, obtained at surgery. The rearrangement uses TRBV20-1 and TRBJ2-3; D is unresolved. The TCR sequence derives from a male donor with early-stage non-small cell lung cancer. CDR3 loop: CSAGREYF. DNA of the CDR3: TGCAGTGCTGGGCGAGAGTATTTT.